This passage covers 9 T cell receptor beta chains from one sample sequenced in a study of early stage breast cancer tumors. The table came from immunoSEQ multiplex PCR; TCRdb's copy has only in-frame clones and leaves some out. The sample consists of roughly 57,000 clones, just over 90% of them appearing once. The sample was blood. These receptors originate from a person in their 70s with breast cancer.

CDR3 residues: CASSSVRNQPQHF. CDR3 nucleotide sequence: TGTGCCAGCAGCAGCGTCCGCAATCAGCCCCAGCATTTT. The chain carries TRBV5-6 and TRBJ1-5; D not resolved. V dropped 4 bases and J dropped 2 bases, with 7 bases sitting between them. The CDR3 extends over 13 amino acids. From germline, CDR1 is SGHDT and CDR2 YYEEEE.

The CDR3 DNA is TGCGCCAGCAGCTTTGGCAGTAACTATGGCTACACCTTC. Residues: CASSFGSNYGYTF. This sequence joins TRBV5-1 and TRBJ1-2; no clear D gene. This CDR3 comprises 13 residues. CDR1 and CDR2 (germline): SGHRS, YFSETQ. Trimming stripped 2 bases from V and 1 base from J, with 6 bases between.

The chain carries TRBV7-9 and TRBJ2-2; 9 bases map to TRBD1. The CDR3 has 14 residues. Germline assignment: CDR1 SEHNR and CDR2 FQNEAQ (reference sequence). Trimming took 9 bases from V and 0 from J; bases not matched to a gene: 2. The CDR3 here is CARGQGSNTGELFF. The CDR3, as DNA: TGTGCCAGGGGACAGGGTTCGAACACCGGGGAGCTGTTTTTT.

The J gene is TRBJ1-2, the V gene TRBV19, with TRBD1 matching 7 bases. Germline lookup yields CDR1 LNHDA and CDR2 SQIVND (reference sequence). Germline trimming cut 4 bases from V and 1 base from J; bases unmatched to any gene: 3. CDR3 length equals 14 residues. The CDR3 DNA reads as TGTGCCAGTAGTAAGGGGGCGCTTAACTATGGCTACACCTTC. Translation gives CASSKGALNYGYTF.

The chain recombines TRBV14 with TRBJ1-6, with D unclear. V shed 1 base and J shed 9 bases, with 7 bases lying between them. Germline V gives CDR1 SGHDN, CDR2 FVKESK. The CDR3 totals 13 residues. The CDR3 reads CASSQGGFSPLHF. The CDR3 coding sequence is TGTGCCAGCAGCCAAGGTGGCTTTTCACCCCTCCACTTT.

The chain combines TRBV5-4 with TRBJ2-5; 14 bases line up with TRBD2. The CDR3 has 17 amino acids. Germline V gene data show CDR1 as SGHNT and CDR2 as YYREEE (reference sequence). V shed 0 bases and J 5 bases; nucleotides not matched to a gene: 6. The CDR3 sequence: CASSLAGLAGGGETQYF. The DNA of the CDR3 is TGTGCCAGCAGCTTGGCCGGACTAGCGGGGGGAGGGGAGACCCAGTACTTC.

This rearrangement joins TRBV30 to TRBJ2-2, with 9 bases fitting TRBD1. CDR1 and CDR2 from the germline V gene are GTSNPN and SVGIG (reference sequence). The V and J ends lost 4 bases and 2 bases, in that order; junction bases with no gene match: 5. The CDR3 has 15 residues. Here the CDR3 reads CAWTADRGNTGELFF. The CDR3 coding sequence is TGTGCCTGGACAGCGGACAGGGGCAACACCGGGGAGCTGTTTTTT.

CDR3 residues: CASSLGSVSYGYTF. CDR3 DNA sequence: TGTGCCAGCAGTTTAGGCAGTGTATCATATGGCTACACCTTC. The rearrangement joins TRBV28 to TRBJ1-2; D ambiguous. V was clipped by 2 bases and J by 5 bases, with 12 bases between them. Germline V gene data show CDR1 as MDHEN and CDR2 as SYDVKM. The CDR3 has 14 residues.

This clone was seen just once. V is TRBV10-3 and J is TRBJ1-2; D perhaps matches TRBD1 (6 bases). V was pared by 0 bases and J by 7 bases, with 12 bases between. The CDR3 runs 14 residues. The germline V gene has CDR1 ENHRY and CDR2 SYGVKD. The CDR3 spells CAISESTGYSGYTF. The CDR3 bases are TGTGCCATCAGTGAGTCGACAGGTTACAGTGGCTACACCTTC.